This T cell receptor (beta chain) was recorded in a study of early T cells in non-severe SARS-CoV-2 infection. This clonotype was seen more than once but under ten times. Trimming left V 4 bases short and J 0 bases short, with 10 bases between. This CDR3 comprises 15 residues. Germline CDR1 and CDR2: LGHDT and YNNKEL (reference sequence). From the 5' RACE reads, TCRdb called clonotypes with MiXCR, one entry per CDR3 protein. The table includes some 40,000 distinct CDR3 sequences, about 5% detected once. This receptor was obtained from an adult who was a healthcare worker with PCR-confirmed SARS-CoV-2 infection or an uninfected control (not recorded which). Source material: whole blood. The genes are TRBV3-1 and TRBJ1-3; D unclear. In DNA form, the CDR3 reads TGTGCCAGCAGCCTGGGAGGGCACTCTGGAAACACCATATATTTT. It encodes CASSLGGHSGNTIYF.